This T cell receptor (beta chain) derives from a study of OX40 agonist ivuxolimab in advanced cancers. At the level of the study: It was ivuxolimab, an agonistic anti-OX40 (CD134) antibody, that patients were treated with. Partial responses occurred in Three dose-escalation patients, one with hepatocellular carcinoma and two with cutaneous melanoma.

Details on this clone: Its antigen remains unknown.

Study outcomes and limitations: CD4+ and CD8+ blood T cells expanded clonally by week 6 at 0.1 to 3.0 mg/kg.

Some clones are missing from TCRdb's copy, which holds only in-frame ones; the method was immunoSEQ multiplex PCR. The sample has about 21,000 clones; over 80% are singletons. With baseline, cycle 4 day 1, and cycle 7 day 1 as timepoints, blood was sampled. This CDR3 region has 12 residues. The V gene's germline CDR1 is SGHDT and CDR2 YYEEEE. V was clipped by 4 bases and J by 3 bases, with 6 bases between them. The chain joins TRBV5-6 to TRBJ2-3, with unresolved D. The specimen was CD4+ or CD8+ T cells sorted from blood, collected in a trial of the OX40 agonist ivuxolimab. The TCR comes from an adult with an advanced solid tumor such as melanoma, head and neck, liver or kidney cancer. The CDR3 region has the DNA TGTGCCAGCAGCGGACCTACAGATACGCAGTATTTT. This translates into CASSGPTDTQYF.